These 26 T cell receptor beta chains were all obtained from the same sample, sequenced in a study of CD8 T cells in ankylosing spondylitis. TCRdb passed the 5' RACE reads through MiXCR, listing each CDR3 protein once. The sample gives some 350,000 distinct CDR3 sequences, under 15% of which show up once; approximately 0.99% is in the top ten. Sequenced material: blood, either unsorted or a sorted T cell fraction (not recorded which). These receptors all stem from a male donor with ankylosing spondylitis or in good health (not recorded which).

V gene TRBV5-1 combines with J gene TRBJ2-5; D might be TRBD2 (7 bases). This CDR3 has 13 residues. The ends were cut back, 3 bases at V and 5 bases at J, with 11 bases in the middle. Germline lookup yields CDR1 SGHRS and CDR2 YFSETQ. In DNA, the CDR3 is TGCGCCAGCAGCTCAGGGGAGGGTGAGACCCAGTACTTC. Translation: CASSSGEGETQYF.

The chain uses TRBV28 and TRBJ2-7; possible D gene TRBD1, 6 bases. Germline loops: CDR1 MDHEN, CDR2 SYDVKM. V was trimmed by 6 bases and J by 3 bases, leaving 15 bases between them. The CDR3 consists of 14 residues. CDR3 loop: CASRPGTLGYEQYF. DNA for the CDR3: TGTGCCAGCAGGCCCGGGACATTGGGCTACGAGCAGTACTTC.

The chain is built from TRBV6-1 and TRBJ2-5, with D possibly being TRBD2 (6 bases). CDR1 and CDR2 (germline): MNHNS, SASEGT. V was cut by 6 bases and J by 13 bases, with 30 bases left in between. The CDR3 runs 16 residues. CDR3 residues: CASSPVTGGPNYRRYF. DNA for the CDR3: TGTGCCAGCAGCCCCGTCACCGGAGGGCCTAACTACCGGCGGTACTTC.

This clonotype has only a few counts. The chain joins TRBV7-2 to TRBJ2-5; D may be TRBD2 (5 bases). Per germline, CDR1 SGHTA and CDR2 FQGNSA. The CDR3 length is 14 residues. V lost 2 bases, J lost 4 bases, and 11 bases lay in between. The CDR3 sequence: CASSLFPGTETQYF. As DNA, the CDR3 is TGTGCCAGCAGCTTATTCCCGGGAACAGAGACCCAGTACTTC.

The table lists this clonotype with a few counts. An end of the junction differs from the germline gene, which may be a read error. The genes are TRBV4-2 and TRBJ2-1; D not resolved. Germline V lookup: CDR1 LGHNA, CDR2 YNFKEQ. The CDR3 covers 13 residues. CDR3: CASSQDPASEQFF. CDR3 coding DNA: TGTGCGAGCAGCCAAGATCCAGCGTCTGAGCAGTTCTTC.

The chain employs TRBV20-1 and TRBJ1-2, with D maybe TRBD1 (6 bases). Germline assignment: CDR1 DFQATT and CDR2 SNEGSKA (reference sequence). This CDR3 is 14 amino acids long. The V and J ends lost 4 bases and 5 bases respectively, with 17 bases between them. The CDR3 DNA reads TGCAGTGCTACCGGGGGGCAGAGCCTGTATGGCTACACCTTC. This encodes CSATGGQSLYGYTF.

In its sample, this clonotype was seen a few times. The DNA for the CDR3 is TGTGCCAGCAGCGTAAAGGGCCTGGCGAACACTGAAGCTTTCTTT. It codes for CASSVKGLANTEAFF. The chain combines TRBV9 with TRBJ1-1; D not certain. Germline CDR1 and CDR2: SGDLS and YYNGEE. The CDR3 extends over 15 amino acids. Trimming removed 1 base at V and 1 base at J, with 11 bases between.

This chain connects TRBV5-1 to TRBJ1-5, with D tentatively TRBD1 (6 bases). The length of the CDR3 is 15 residues. V lost 3 bases and J 7 bases, leaving 17 bases between the germline ends. Per germline, CDR1 SGHRS and CDR2 YFSETQ. The CDR3 DNA reads as TGCGCCAGCAGCTGGGATACAGGGATAAACCAGCCCCAGCATTTT. This gives the protein CASSWDTGINQPQHF.

This clonotype was recorded a few times. The chain joins TRBV24-1 to TRBJ2-5; no clear D. The CDR3 spans 10 residues. The V gene's germline CDR1 is KGHDR and CDR2 SFDVKD. The ends were cut back, 8 bases at V and 4 bases at J, with 4 bases in the middle. The CDR3 region has the DNA TGTGCCACCACATTAGAGACCCAGTACTTC. Amino acid sequence: CATTLETQYF.

The gene calls are TRBV7-6 and TRBJ2-2; 8 nucleotides match TRBD1. The CDR3 extends over 15 amino acids. V was clipped by 3 bases and J by 4 bases; unmatched bases: 4. Germline CDR1 is SGHVS and CDR2 is FNYEAQ. The CDR3 DNA reads as TGTGCCAGCAGCTTGGCAGGGGGCATCACCGGGGAGCTGTTTTTT. Its translation is CASSLAGGITGELFF.

This clonotype was seen a few times. The chain has TRBV18 and TRBJ2-2, with TRBD2 as a possible D gene (6 bases). Trimming cost V 3 bases and J 5 bases, with 13 bases left between them. There are 15 residues in the CDR3. The germline V gene encodes CDR1 KGHSH and CDR2 LQKENI. CDR3 DNA sequence: TGTGCCAGCTCACCTCCCGGTAGCGGAACCGGGGAGCTGTTTTTT. Its translation: CASSPPGSGTGELFF. The variable domain in full, with the rest retrieved from reference TRBV18 and TRBJ2-2, is NAGVMQNPRHLVRRRGQEARLRCSPMKGHSHVYWYRQLPEEGLKFMVYLQKENIIDESGMPKERFSAEFPKEGPSILRIQQVVRGDSAAYFCASSPPGSGTGELFFGEGSRLTVL.

This clonotype has just a few counts. This sequence joins TRBV28 and TRBJ2-7; 8 nucleotides line up with TRBD1. The germline CDR1 and CDR2 sequences are MDHEN and SYDVKM. CDR3 length: 15 amino acids. The J segment lost 2 bases and the V segment lost 5 bases, leaving 8 bases of the junction unmatched. The CDR3 region is CASSQPAGGTYEQYF. Here the CDR3 DNA reads TGTGCCAGCAGTCAACCGGCAGGGGGCACCTACGAGCAGTACTTC.

The V and J genes are TRBV4-2 and TRBJ2-7, with D perhaps matching TRBD2 (6 bases). Germline CDR1 LGHNA, CDR2 YNFKEQ. V lost 1 base and J lost 4, with 26 bases in between. This CDR3 contains 19 residues. CDR3 coding DNA: TGTGCCAGCAGCCAAGCCAGGCCAACCGGACTACAAACTCCTTACGAGCAGTACTTC. It codes for CASSQARPTGLQTPYEQYF.

The V and J genes are TRBV7-9 and TRBJ2-1; TRBD2 matches at 11 bases. This CDR3 is built from 15 residues. CDR1 and CDR2 (germline): SEHNR, FQNEAQ (reference sequence). J was trimmed by 3 bases and V by 8 bases; bases with no gene match: 6. The CDR3 nucleotides are TGTGCCAGCGGATTAGCGGGGGGGATCTACAATGAGCAGTTCTTC. Translating gives CASGLAGGIYNEQFF.

In its sample, this clonotype was seen a few times. The V call is TRBV11-2, the J call TRBJ2-3, with D perhaps matching TRBD1 (5 bases). The V and J ends lost 5 bases and 2 bases respectively, with 14 bases between them. CDR1 and CDR2 from the germline V gene are SGHAT and FQNNGV. The CDR3 totals 15 residues. CDR3 protein: CASSPGFGFTDTQYF. CDR3 nucleotide sequence: TGTGCCAGCAGCCCAGGGTTCGGATTCACAGATACGCAGTATTTT. Full variable domain (outside the CDR3, taken from reference TRBV11-2 and TRBJ2-3): EAGVAQSPRYKIIEKRQSVAFWCNPISGHATLYWYQQILGQGPKLLIQFQNNGVVDDSQLPKDRFSAERLKGVDSTLKIQPAKLEDSAVYLCASSPGFGFTDTQYFGPGTRLTVL.

A few counts support this clonotype. This sequence joins TRBV10-3 and TRBJ2-5, with 8 bases lining up with TRBD2. The CDR3 contains 16 residues. J was trimmed by 1 base and V by 0 bases; bases with no gene match: 4. CDR1 ENHRY and CDR2 SYGVKD come from the germline V gene. The CDR3 coding sequence is TGTGCCATCAGTGAGTCTTCCCTAGCGGGCCAAGAGACCCAGTACTTC. Translating gives CAISESSLAGQETQYF.

This chain connects TRBV2 to TRBJ1-2; TRBD1 aligns across 10 bases. Germline V gene lookup returns CDR1 SNHLY and CDR2 FYNNEI. The CDR3 totals 16 residues. Trimming cost V 1 base and J 4 bases; bases outside gene matches: 6. This chain's CDR3 is CASSEGTGGSGYGYTF. The CDR3 coding sequence is TGTGCCAGCAGTGAAGGGACAGGGGGGTCTGGCTATGGCTACACCTTC.

The CDR3 reads CASSTRDLEVSDTQYF. CDR3 DNA sequence: TGTGCCAGCAGCACCCGGGACTTGGAAGTCTCAGATACGCAGTATTTT. The chain joins TRBV9 to TRBJ2-3; weak D call: TRBD2 (6 bases). V shed 4 bases and J shed 4 bases, with 19 bases lying between them. CDR3 length: 16 residues. Germline V lookup: CDR1 SGDLS, CDR2 YYNGEE.

This clonotype was detected only a few times. The chain links TRBV6-1 to TRBJ1-2; D may be TRBD1 (6 bases). The CDR3 has 14 amino acids. Germline values: CDR1 MNHNS, CDR2 SASEGT. V gave up 9 bases and J gave up 2 bases, with 16 bases separating them. The CDR3 here is CASSESGVNYGYTF. The CDR3 DNA reads as TGTGCCAGTTCAGAGTCAGGGGTCAACTATGGCTACACCTTC.

This CDR3 is CASSFGTANEQFF. Written as DNA, the CDR3 is TGTGCCAGCAGCTTCGGGACCGCCAATGAGCAGTTCTTC. The V gene is TRBV11-3, the J gene TRBJ2-1; D is possibly TRBD1 or TRBD2 (5 bases each). CDR3 size: 13 residues. Germline V CDR1 and CDR2: SGHNT, YENEEA. The germline V and J ends were trimmed by 3 bases and 6 bases, with 9 bases remaining between them.

The chain combines TRBV6-1 with TRBJ1-2, with 11 positions matching TRBD1. Germline loops: CDR1 MNHNS, CDR2 SASEGT. The CDR3 spans 15 residues. Trimming removed 4 bases from V and 2 bases from J; junction bases left unmatched: 3. The CDR3 loop reads CASSGTGGLNYGYTF. The CDR3 DNA sequence: TGTGCCAGCAGTGGGACAGGGGGCTTGAACTATGGCTACACCTTC.

This clonotype was seen only a few times. The chain carries TRBV2 and TRBJ2-2, with 7 nucleotides matching TRBD1. Germline CDR1 is SNHLY and CDR2 is FYNNEI. The CDR3 is made up of 13 amino acids. Trimming at V came to 7 bases and at J to 6 bases, leaving 5 bases not matched to a gene. CDR3 DNA sequence: TGTGCCAGCAAATGGACAGGTGCCGGGGAGCTGTTTTTT. Its protein is CASKWTGAGELFF.

This clonotype came up many times. V usage is TRBV5-1 and J usage is TRBJ1-1, with D perhaps matching TRBD1 (6 bases). Germline-derived CDR1 and CDR2 are SGHRS and YFSETQ. This CDR3 has 15 residues. The V and J ends lost 0 bases and 3 bases respectively, with 12 bases between them. CDR3 protein: CASSLGGGWDTEAFF. As DNA, the CDR3 is TGCGCCAGCAGCTTGGGAGGGGGTTGGGACACTGAAGCTTTCTTT.

V and J are TRBV6-1 and TRBJ2-1; TRBD1 aligns across 7 bases. Germline lookup yields CDR1 MNHNS and CDR2 SASEGT. Trimming cost V 2 bases and J 4 bases; bases outside gene matches: 2. There are 14 residues in the CDR3. The CDR3 loop reads CASSEMDRYNEQFF. Written as DNA, the CDR3 is TGTGCCAGCAGTGAAATGGACAGGTACAATGAGCAGTTCTTC.

In this sample, this clonotype turned up many times. The rearrangement joins TRBV5-1 to TRBJ2-2; D gene uncertain. Germline-derived CDR1 and CDR2 are SGHRS and YFSETQ. The CDR3 is 15 amino acids. Deletions cut 4 bases from V and 2 bases from J, with 12 bases between. CDR3 residues: CASSPTTPNTGELFF. As DNA, the CDR3 is TGCGCCAGCAGCCCCACGACACCAAACACCGGGGAGCTGTTTTTT.

In this sample, this clonotype turned up a few times. The rearrangement uses TRBV7-2 and TRBJ2-3, with D possibly matching TRBD2 (5 bases). The V gene lost 6 bases and the J gene lost 6 bases, with 7 bases spanning the gap. Per the germline V gene, CDR1 is SGHTA and CDR2 is FQGNSA. The CDR3 consists of 11 residues. The CDR3 nucleotides read TGTGCCAGCAGGTGGAGGGATACGCAGTATTTT. It codes for CASRWRDTQYF.